The 9 T cell receptor beta chains given below trace back to one sample, sequenced in a study of multiple sclerosis patients with progressive multifocal leukoencephalopathy. Assay: immunoSEQ multiplex PCR; the TCRdb copy retains only in-frame clones and omits some. This repertoire shows roughly 32,000 clones, roughly 90% found once; its top ten account for about 6.1%. Described time point: time of PML onset. The material sequenced was PBMCs, taken from a patient treated with natalizumab. All receptors derive from a woman aged 40-49 years with progressive multifocal leukoencephalopathy.

This clone was picked up one time. The V gene is TRBV23-1, the J gene TRBJ1-1; 7 nucleotides match TRBD1. TRBV23-1 is assigned to the ORF class and has an uncertain function. This CDR3 is 18 amino acids long. The V and J ends lost 3 bases and 2 bases, in that order; junction bases with no gene match: 15. CDR3 in amino acids: CASSQLHSDRVQNTEAFF. The CDR3 DNA sequence: TGCGCCAGCAGTCAGCTCCATTCAGACAGGGTGCAAAACACTGAAGCTTTCTTT.

This chain links TRBV7-2 with TRBJ1-3, with 8 bases fitting TRBD1. CDR1 and CDR2 (germline): SGHTA, FQGNSA. The CDR3 contains 15 residues. V shed 5 bases, J shed 4 bases, and the junction held 7 bases outside the gene matches. The CDR3 protein is CASSRSRDRGNTIYF. The CDR3 nucleotides are TGTGCCAGCAGCCGCAGCCGGGACAGGGGAAACACCATATATTTT.

As concerns this clone: The junction does not match germline at one end; this may be a read error. This chain joins TRBV7-9 and TRBJ2-7; maybe TRBD1 (7 bases). The CDR3 has 15 residues. Germline V gene lookup returns CDR1 SEHNR and CDR2 FQNEAQ (reference sequence). Written as DNA, the CDR3 is TGTGCCAGCAACTTACTCCAGGGGGGAAACGGCGAGCAGTACTTC. Translated, it gives CASNLLQGGNGEQYF.

This chain connects TRBV6-5 to TRBJ2-6; no clear D. V lost 6 bases and J 0 bases, leaving 9 bases between the germline ends. This CDR3 is built from 15 residues. Per the germline V gene, CDR1 is MNHEY and CDR2 is SVGAGI. The CDR3 sequence is CASSLRVSGANVLTF. CDR3 in DNA: TGTGCCAGCAGCCTTCGGGTCTCTGGGGCCAACGTCCTGACTTTC.

The chain joins TRBV10-2 to TRBJ2-7; D remains ambiguous. The CDR3 covers 12 residues. V gave up 7 bases and J gave up 4 bases, with 11 bases separating them. Germline values: CDR1 WSHSY, CDR2 SAAADI. CDR3 nucleotide sequence: TGCGCCAGCACGAGTTACCAATACGAGCAGTACTTC. Protein sequence: CASTSYQYEQYF.

The rearrangement links TRBV29-1 to TRBJ2-7; D gene ambiguous. V lost 4 bases, J lost 3 bases, and 13 bases lay in between. CDR3 size: 13 residues. Germline V CDR1 and CDR2: SQVTM, ANQGSEA. DNA of the CDR3: TGCAGCGTTGTTACCCATGCAAGCTACGAGCAGTACTTC. Encoded protein: CSVVTHASYEQYF.

About this clone itself: Germline is not matched at one junction end, which may reflect a read error. This chain joins TRBV7-7 and TRBJ2-5; D not certain. Germline V gene data show CDR1 as SSHAT and CDR2 as FNYEAQ (reference sequence). This CDR3 spans 14 amino acids. The CDR3: CASSLTWGQETQYF. CDR3 nucleotide sequence: TGTGCTAGCAGCTTAACCTGGGGCCAAGAGACCCAGTACTTC. Complete variable domain (other parts from reference TRBV7-7 and TRBJ2-5): GAGVSQSPRYKVTKRGQDVTLRCDPISSHATLYWYQQALGQGPEFLTYFNYEAQPDKSGLPSDRFSAERPEGSISTLTIQRTEQRDSAMYRCASSLTWGQETQYFGPGTRLLVL.

The CDR3 spells CASSPPGTGELFF. CDR3 DNA: TGTGCCAGCTCACCACCGGGGACCGGGGAGCTGTTTTTT. The chain joins TRBV18 to TRBJ2-2; D ambiguous. This CDR3 has 13 amino acids. V lost 0 bases to trimming and J lost 5 bases, with 4 bases between them. CDR1 and CDR2 (germline): KGHSH, LQKENI. Drawing the rest from reference TRBV18 and TRBJ2-2, the complete variable domain is NAGVMQNPRHLVRRRGQEARLRCSPMKGHSHVYWYRQLPEEGLKFMVYLQKENIIDESGMPKERFSAEFPKEGPSILRIQQVVRGDSAAYFCASSPPGTGELFFGEGSRLTVL.

J is TRBJ2-4 and V is TRBV4-3, with D possibly TRBD1 on 5 matching bases. The CDR3 is 18 amino acids. CDR1 LGHNA and CDR2 YSLEER come from the germline V gene. Trimming stripped 0 bases from V and 10 bases from J, with 25 bases between. This CDR3 reads CASSQDFIGVQGYSIQYF. CDR3 nucleotides: TGCGCCAGCAGCCAAGATTTCATTGGGGTCCAGGGTTATTCTATTCAGTACTTC.